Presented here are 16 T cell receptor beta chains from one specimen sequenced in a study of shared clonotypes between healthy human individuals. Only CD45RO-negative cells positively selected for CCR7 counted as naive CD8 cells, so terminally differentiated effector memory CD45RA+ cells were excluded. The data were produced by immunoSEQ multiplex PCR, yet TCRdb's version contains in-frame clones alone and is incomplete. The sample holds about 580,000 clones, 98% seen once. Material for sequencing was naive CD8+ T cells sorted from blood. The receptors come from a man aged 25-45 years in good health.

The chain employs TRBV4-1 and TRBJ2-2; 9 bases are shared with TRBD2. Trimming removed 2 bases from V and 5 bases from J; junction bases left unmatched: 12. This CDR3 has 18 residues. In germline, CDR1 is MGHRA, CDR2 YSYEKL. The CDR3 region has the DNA TGCGCCAGCAGCCAACGCCTGCTAGCGGGACAATCTACCGGGGAGCTGTTTTTT. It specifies CASSQRLLAGQSTGELFF.

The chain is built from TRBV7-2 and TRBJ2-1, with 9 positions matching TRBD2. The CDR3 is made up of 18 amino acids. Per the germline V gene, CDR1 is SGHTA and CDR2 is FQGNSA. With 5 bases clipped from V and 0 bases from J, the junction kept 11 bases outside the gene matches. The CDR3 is CASSRTSDPTSSYNEQFF. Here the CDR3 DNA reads TGTGCCAGCAGCCGGACTAGCGACCCAACGAGCTCCTACAATGAGCAGTTCTTC.

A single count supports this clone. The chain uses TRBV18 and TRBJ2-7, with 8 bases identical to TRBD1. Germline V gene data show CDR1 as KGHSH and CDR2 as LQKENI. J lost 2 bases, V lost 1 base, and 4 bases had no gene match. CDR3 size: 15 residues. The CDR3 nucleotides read TGTGCCAGCTCACCACGGACAGGGCCTGCCTACGAGCAGTACTTC. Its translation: CASSPRTGPAYEQYF.

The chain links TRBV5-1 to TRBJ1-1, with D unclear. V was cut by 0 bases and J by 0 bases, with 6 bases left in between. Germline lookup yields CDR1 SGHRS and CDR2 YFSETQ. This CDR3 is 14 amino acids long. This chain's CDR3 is CASSLEPVNTEAFF. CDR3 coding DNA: TGCGCCAGCAGCTTGGAGCCAGTGAACACTGAAGCTTTCTTT.

The CDR3 bases are TGCAGCGGCGGACCCGGGACAGATAATTTCAATGGCTACACCTTC. As protein: CSGGPGTDNFNGYTF. The chain uses TRBV29-1 and TRBJ1-2, with 7 positions matching TRBD1. This CDR3 has 15 residues. The germline CDR1 and CDR2 sequences are SQVTM and ANQGSEA. V gave up 7 bases and J gave up 6 bases; unmatched junction bases: 17.

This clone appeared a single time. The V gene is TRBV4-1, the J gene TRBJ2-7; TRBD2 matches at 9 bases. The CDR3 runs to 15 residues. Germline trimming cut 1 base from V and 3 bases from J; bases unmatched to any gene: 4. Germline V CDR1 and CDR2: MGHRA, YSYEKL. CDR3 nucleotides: TGCGCCAGCAGCCAAGGGCTAGCGGGGCTCTACGAGCAGTACTTC. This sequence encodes CASSQGLAGLYEQYF.

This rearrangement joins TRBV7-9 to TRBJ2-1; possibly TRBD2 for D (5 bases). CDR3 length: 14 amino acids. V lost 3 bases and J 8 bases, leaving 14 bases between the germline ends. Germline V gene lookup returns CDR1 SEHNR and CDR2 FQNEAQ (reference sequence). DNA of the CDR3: TGTGCCAGCAGCTTCTGGCGGGTGAAGGATGAGCAGTTCTTC. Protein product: CASSFWRVKDEQFF.

The CDR3 region is CASSILFGELFF. In DNA, the CDR3 is TGTGCCAGTAGTATCCTTTTCGGGGAGCTGTTTTTT. This chain uses TRBV19 with TRBJ2-2; unclear D gene. V was clipped by 3 bases and J by 7 bases, with 6 bases between them. CDR1 is LNHDA, CDR2 SQIVND, per germline (reference sequence). The CDR3 extends over 12 amino acids.

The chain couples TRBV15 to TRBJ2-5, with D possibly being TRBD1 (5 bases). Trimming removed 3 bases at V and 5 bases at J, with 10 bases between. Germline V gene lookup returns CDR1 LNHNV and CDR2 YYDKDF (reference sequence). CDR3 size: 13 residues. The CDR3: CATSSRDRETQYF. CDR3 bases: TGTGCCACCAGCAGCAGGGATAGGGAGACCCAGTACTTC.

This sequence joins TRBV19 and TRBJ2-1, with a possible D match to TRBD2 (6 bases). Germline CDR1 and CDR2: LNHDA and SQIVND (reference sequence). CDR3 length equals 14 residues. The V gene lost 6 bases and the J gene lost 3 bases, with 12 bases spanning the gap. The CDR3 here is CASSAGTYYNEQFF. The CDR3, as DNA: TGTGCCAGTAGCGCCGGGACTTACTACAATGAGCAGTTCTTC.

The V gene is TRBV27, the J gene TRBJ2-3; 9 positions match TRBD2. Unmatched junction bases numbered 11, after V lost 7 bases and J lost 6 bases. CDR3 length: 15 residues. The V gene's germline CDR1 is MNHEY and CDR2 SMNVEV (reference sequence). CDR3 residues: CASTSRAGGWDTQYF. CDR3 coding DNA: TGTGCCAGCACCTCTCGAGCGGGAGGTTGGGATACGCAGTATTTT.

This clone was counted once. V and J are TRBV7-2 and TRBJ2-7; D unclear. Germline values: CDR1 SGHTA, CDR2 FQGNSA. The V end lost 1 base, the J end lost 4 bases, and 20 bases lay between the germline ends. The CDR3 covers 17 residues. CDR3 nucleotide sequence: TGTGCCAGCAGCTTAGACTTGTCCCCTTGGGGTAGTTACGAGCAGTACTTC. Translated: CASSLDLSPWGSYEQYF.

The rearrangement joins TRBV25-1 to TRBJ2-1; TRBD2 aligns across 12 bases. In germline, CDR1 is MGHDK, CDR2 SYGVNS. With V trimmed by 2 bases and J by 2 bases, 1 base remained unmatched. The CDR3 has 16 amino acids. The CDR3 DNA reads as TGTGCCAGCAGTGAAGGGACTAGCGGGCCCTACAATGAGCAGTTCTTC. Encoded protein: CASSEGTSGPYNEQFF.

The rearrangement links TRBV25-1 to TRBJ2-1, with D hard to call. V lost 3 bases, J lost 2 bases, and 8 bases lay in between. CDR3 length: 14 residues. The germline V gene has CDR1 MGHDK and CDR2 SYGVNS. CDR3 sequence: CASSDPDTYNEQFF. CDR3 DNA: TGTGCCAGCAGTGATCCCGACACCTACAATGAGCAGTTCTTC.

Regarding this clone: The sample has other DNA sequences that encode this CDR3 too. The CDR3 nucleotides are TGCAGCGTTGAAGGCGGAACCTACGAGCAGTACTTC. This encodes CSVEGGTYEQYF. The V gene is TRBV29-1, the J gene TRBJ2-7; D remains unclear. There are 12 residues in the CDR3. Trimming took off 1 base at V and 2 bases at J, with 6 bases between the two ends. Germline V CDR1 and CDR2: SQVTM, ANQGSEA.

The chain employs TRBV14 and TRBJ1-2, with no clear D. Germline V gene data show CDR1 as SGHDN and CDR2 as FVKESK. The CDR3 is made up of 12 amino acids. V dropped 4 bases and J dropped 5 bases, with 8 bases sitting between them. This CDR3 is CASSPTGYGYTF. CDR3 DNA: TGTGCCAGCAGCCCGACGGGGTATGGCTACACCTTC.